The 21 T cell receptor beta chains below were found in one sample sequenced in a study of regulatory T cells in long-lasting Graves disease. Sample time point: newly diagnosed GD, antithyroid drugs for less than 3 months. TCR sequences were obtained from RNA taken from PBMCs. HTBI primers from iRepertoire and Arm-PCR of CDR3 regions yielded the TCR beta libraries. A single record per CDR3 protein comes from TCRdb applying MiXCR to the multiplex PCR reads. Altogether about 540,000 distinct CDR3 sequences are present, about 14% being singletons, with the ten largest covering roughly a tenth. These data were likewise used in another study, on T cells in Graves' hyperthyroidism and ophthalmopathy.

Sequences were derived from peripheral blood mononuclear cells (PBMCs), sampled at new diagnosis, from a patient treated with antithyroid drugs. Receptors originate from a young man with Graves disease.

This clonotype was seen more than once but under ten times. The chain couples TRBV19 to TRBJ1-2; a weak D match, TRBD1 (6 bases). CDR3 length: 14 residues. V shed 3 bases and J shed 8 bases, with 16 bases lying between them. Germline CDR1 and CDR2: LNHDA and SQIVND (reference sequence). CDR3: CASSMVSPRGGYTF. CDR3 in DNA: TGTGCCAGTAGTATGGTGAGTCCCAGGGGCGGCTACACCTTC.

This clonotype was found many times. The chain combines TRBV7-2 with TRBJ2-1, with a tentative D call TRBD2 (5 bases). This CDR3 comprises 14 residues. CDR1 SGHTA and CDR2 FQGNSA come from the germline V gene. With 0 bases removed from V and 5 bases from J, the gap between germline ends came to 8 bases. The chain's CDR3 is CASSLAGDHNEQFF. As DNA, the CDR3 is TGTGCCAGCAGCTTAGCGGGAGACCACAATGAGCAGTTCTTC.

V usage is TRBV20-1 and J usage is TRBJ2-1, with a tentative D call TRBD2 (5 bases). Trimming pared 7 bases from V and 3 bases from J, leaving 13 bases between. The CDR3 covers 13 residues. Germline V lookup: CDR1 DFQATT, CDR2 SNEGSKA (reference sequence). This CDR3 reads CSGRPRRYNEQFF. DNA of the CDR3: TGCAGTGGGAGGCCTAGACGCTACAATGAGCAGTTCTTC.

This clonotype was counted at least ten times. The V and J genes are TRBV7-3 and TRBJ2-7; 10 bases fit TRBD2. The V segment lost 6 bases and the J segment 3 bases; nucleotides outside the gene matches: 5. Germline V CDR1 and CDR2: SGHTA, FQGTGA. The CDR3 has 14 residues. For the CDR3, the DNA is TGTGCCAGCAGAATTACTAGCGGGATCTACGAGCAGTACTTC. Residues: CASRITSGIYEQYF. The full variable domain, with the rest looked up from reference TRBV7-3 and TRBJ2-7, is GAGVSQTPSNKVTEKGKYVELRCDPISGHTALYWYRQSLGQGPEFLIYFQGTGAADDSGLPNDRFFAVRPEGSVSTLKIQRTERGDSAVYLCASRITSGIYEQYFGPGTRLTVT.

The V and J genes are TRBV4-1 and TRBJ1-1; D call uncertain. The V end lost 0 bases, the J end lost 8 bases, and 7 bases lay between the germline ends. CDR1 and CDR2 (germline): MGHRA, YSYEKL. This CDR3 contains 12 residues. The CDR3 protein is CASSQDPREAFF. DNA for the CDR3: TGCGCCAGCAGCCAAGATCCCCGAGAAGCTTTCTTT.

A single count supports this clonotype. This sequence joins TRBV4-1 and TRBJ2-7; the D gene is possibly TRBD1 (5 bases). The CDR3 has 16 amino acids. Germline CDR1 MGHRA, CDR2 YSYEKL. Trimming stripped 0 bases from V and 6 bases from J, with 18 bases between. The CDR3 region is CASSQEEGRAPREQYF. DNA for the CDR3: TGCGCCAGCAGCCAAGAAGAAGGCAGGGCTCCGCGCGAGCAGTACTTC.

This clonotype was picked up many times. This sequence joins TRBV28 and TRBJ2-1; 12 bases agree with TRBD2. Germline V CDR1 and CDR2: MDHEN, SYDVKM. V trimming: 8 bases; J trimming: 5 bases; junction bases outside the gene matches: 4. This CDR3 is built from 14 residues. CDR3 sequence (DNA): TGTGCCAGCCGATGGACTAGCGGGGACAATGAGCAGTTCTTC. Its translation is CASRWTSGDNEQFF.

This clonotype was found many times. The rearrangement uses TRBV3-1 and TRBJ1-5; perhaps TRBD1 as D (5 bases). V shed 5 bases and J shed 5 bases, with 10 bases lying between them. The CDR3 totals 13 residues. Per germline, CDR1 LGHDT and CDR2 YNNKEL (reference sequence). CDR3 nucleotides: TGTGCCAGCAGCTATAGCAGGGATCAGCCCCAGCATTTT. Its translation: CASSYSRDQPQHF.

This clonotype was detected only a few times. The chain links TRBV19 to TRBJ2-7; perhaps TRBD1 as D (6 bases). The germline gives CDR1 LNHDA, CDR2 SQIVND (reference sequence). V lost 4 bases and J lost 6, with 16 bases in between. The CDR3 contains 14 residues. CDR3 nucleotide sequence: TGTGCCAGTAGTACCTCTCCGGGACAAGGCGAGCAGTACTTC. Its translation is CASSTSPGQGEQYF.

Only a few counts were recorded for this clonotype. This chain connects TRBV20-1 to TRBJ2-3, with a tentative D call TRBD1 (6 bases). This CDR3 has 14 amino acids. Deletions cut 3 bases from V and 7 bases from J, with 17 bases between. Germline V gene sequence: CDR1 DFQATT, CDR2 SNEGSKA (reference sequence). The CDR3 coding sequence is TGCAGTGCTAGTTCTCGGCGAGGGACATATACGCAGTATTTT. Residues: CSASSRRGTYTQYF.

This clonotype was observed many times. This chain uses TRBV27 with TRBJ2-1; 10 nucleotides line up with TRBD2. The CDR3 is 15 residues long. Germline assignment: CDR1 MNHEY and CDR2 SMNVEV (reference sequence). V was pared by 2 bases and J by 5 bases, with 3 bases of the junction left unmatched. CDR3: CASSLKAGGNNEQFF. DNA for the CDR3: TGTGCCAGCAGTTTAAAAGCGGGAGGGAACAATGAGCAGTTCTTC.

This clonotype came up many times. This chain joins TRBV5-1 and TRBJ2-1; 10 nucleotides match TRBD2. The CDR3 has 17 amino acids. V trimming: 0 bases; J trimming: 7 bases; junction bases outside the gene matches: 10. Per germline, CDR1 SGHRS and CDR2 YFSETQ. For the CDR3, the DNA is TGCGCCAGCAGCTTGGCCGCGAGCGGGAGGGCCCTGAATGAGCAGTTCTTC. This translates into CASSLAASGRALNEQFF.

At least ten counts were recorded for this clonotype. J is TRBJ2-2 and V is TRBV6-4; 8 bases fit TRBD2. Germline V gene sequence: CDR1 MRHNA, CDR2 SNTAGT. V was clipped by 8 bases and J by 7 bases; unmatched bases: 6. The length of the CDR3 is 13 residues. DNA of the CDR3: TGTGCCAGCGCGCGGGAGGATGGCGGGGAGCTGTTTTTT. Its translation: CASAREDGGELFF.

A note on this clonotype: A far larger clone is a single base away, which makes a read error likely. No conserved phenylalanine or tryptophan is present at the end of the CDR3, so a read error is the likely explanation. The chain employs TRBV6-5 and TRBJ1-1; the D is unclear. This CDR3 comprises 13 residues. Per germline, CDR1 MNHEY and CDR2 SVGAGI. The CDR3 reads CASSDSDNTEAFL. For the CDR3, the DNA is TGTGCCAGCAGTGACTCGGACAACACTGAAGCTTTCCTT.

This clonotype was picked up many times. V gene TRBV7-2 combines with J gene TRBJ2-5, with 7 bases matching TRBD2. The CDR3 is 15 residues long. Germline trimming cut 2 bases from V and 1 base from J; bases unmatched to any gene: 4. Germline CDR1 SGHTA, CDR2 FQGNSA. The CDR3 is CASSLNGGIQETQYF. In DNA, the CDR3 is TGTGCCAGCAGCTTAAACGGGGGGATCCAAGAGACCCAGTACTTC.

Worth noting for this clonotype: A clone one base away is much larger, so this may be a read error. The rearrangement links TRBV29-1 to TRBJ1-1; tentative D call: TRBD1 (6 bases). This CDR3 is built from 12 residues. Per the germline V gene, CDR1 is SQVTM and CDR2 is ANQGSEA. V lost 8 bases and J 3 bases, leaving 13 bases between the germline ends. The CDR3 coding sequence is TGCAGCTTTGCAGGGGAGGACACTGAAGCTTTCTTT. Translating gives CSFAGEDTEAFF.

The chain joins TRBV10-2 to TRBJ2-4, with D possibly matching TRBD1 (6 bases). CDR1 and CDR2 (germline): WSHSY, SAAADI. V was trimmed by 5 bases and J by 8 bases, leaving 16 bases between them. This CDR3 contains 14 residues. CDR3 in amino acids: CASSPDRPMDIQYF. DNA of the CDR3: TGCGCCAGCAGTCCCGACAGGCCGATGGACATTCAGTACTTC.

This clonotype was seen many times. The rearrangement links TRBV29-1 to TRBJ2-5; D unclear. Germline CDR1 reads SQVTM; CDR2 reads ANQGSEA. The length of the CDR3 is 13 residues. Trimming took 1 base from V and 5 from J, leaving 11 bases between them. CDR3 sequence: CSVEVAPDETQYF. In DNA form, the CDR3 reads TGCAGCGTTGAAGTTGCGCCAGACGAGACCCAGTACTTC.

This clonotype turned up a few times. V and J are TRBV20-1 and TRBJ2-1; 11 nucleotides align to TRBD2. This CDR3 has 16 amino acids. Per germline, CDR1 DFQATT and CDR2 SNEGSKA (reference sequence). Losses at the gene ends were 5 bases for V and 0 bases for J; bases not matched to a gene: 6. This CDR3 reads CSAPSGRYSSYNEQFF. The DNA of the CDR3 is TGCAGTGCTCCTAGCGGGAGGTACAGCTCCTACAATGAGCAGTTCTTC.

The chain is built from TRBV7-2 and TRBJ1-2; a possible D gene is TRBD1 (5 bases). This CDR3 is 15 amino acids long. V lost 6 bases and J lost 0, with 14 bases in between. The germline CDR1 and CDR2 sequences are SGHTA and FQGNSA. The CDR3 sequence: CASSRGHVANYGYTF. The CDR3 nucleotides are TGTGCCAGCAGTCGAGGACACGTAGCTAACTATGGCTACACCTTC.

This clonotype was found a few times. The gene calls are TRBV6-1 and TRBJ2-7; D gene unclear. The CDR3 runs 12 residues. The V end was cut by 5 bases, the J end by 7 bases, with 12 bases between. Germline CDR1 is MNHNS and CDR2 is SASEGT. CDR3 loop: CASSPGLREQYF. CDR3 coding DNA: TGTGCCAGCAGTCCCGGGCTCCGGGAGCAGTACTTC.